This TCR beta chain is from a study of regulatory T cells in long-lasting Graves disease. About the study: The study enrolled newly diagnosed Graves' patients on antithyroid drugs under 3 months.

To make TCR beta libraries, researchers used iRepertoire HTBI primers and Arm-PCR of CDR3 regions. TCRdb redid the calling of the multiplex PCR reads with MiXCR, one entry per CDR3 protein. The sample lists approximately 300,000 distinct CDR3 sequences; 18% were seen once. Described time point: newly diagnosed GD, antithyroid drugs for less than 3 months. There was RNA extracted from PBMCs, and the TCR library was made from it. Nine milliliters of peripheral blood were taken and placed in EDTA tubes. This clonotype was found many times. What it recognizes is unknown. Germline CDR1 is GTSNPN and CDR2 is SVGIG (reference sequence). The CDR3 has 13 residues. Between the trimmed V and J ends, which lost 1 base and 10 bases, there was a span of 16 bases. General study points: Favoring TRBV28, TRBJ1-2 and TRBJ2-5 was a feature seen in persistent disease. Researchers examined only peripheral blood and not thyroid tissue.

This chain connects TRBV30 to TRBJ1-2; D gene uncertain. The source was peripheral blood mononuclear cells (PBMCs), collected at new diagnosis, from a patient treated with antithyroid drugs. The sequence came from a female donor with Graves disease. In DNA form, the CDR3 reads TGTGCCTGGAGTGGGGGATTCGAGAGTGACTACACCTTC. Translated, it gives CAWSGGFESDYTF.